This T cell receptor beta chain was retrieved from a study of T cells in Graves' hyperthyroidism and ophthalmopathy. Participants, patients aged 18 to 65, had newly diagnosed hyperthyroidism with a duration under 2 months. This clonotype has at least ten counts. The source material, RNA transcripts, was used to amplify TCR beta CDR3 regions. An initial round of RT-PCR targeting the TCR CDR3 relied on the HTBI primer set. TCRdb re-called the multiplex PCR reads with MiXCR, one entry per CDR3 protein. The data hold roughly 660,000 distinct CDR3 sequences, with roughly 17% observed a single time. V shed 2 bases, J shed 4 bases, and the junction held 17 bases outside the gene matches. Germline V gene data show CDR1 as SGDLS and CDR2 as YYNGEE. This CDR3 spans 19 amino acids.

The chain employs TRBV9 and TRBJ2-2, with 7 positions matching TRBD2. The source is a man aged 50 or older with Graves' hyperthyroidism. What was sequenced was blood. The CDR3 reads CASSVPSGGSTRATGELFF. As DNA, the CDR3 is TGTGCCAGCAGCGTCCCCTCGGGCGGGAGCACTCGTGCCACCGGGGAGCTGTTTTTT.